The 18 T cell receptor beta chains presented below share a single source sample, sequenced in a study of cytomegalovirus exposure and HLA in healthy donors. 13 Jbeta primers and 60 Vbeta primers were used for the PCR. Clones were sequenced by immunoSEQ multiplex PCR, and TCRdb holds only the in-frame ones, with some missing. The table records approximately 100,000 clones, around 70% of them present only once. Input material: PBMCs. The receptors shown here come from a female donor in good health and CMV-seronegative.

This clone was counted a few times. This chain connects TRBV27 to TRBJ2-7; a possible D gene is TRBD1 (6 bases). The V end was cut by 3 bases, the J end by 0 bases, with 15 bases between. The CDR3 is 16 residues long. Germline CDR1 MNHEY, CDR2 SMNVEV (reference sequence). The CDR3 reads CASSFRRTVSSYEQYF. In DNA, the CDR3 is TGTGCCAGCAGTTTTCGGCGGACAGTTAGCTCCTACGAGCAGTACTTC.

This chain links TRBV18 with TRBJ2-7; maybe TRBD1 (5 bases). From germline, CDR1 is KGHSH and CDR2 LQKENI. V shed 2 bases and J shed 2 bases, with 10 bases lying between them. The CDR3 length is 14 residues. CDR3 in amino acids: CASSPTRVTYEQYF. The CDR3 DNA reads TGTGCCAGCTCACCAACCAGGGTGACCTACGAGCAGTACTTC.

The chain employs TRBV6-1 and TRBJ2-7; tentative D call: TRBD2 (6 bases). V was pared by 1 base and J by 3 bases, with 10 bases between. Germline V CDR1 and CDR2: MNHNS, SASEGT. There are 14 residues in the CDR3. CDR3 region: CASSEVGGIYEQYF. The CDR3 bases are TGTGCCAGCAGTGAAGTTGGAGGGATCTACGAGCAGTACTTC.

This clone was seen just once. The chain carries TRBV28 and TRBJ2-3; the D gene is possibly TRBD1 (6 bases). CDR3 length: 15 amino acids. Trimming shortened V by 1 base and J by 5 bases, and 13 bases separated the two germline ends. Per the germline V gene, CDR1 is MDHEN and CDR2 is SYDVKM. The CDR3 reads CASSLLVRGGDTQYF. In DNA form, the CDR3 reads TGTGCCAGCAGTTTATTGGTCAGGGGCGGAGATACGCAGTATTTT. Using reference TRBV28 and TRBJ2-3 for the parts outside the CDR3, the full variable domain is DVKVTQSSRYLVKRTGEKVFLECVQDMDHENMFWYRQDPGLGLRLIYFSYDVKMKEKGDIPEGYSVSREKKERFSLILESASTNQTSMYLCASSLLVRGGDTQYFGPGTRLTVL.

The chain employs TRBV19 and TRBJ2-7; 7 bases are shared with TRBD1. The CDR3 spans 15 residues. Germline V gene data show CDR1 as LNHDA and CDR2 as SQIVND (reference sequence). J gave up 2 bases and V 6 bases, and 10 bases lay outside the gene matches. CDR3 bases: TGTGCCAGTAGGCTAACAGGGGATGGAACCTACGAGCAGTACTTC. The encoded protein is CASRLTGDGTYEQYF. The whole variable domain, filled in from reference TRBV19 and TRBJ2-7, reads DGGITQSPKYLFRKEGQNVTLSCEQNLNHDAMYWYRQDPGQGLRLIYYSQIVNDFQKGDIAEGYSVSREKKESFPLTVTSAQKNPTAFYLCASRLTGDGTYEQYFGPGTRLTVT.

This chain connects TRBV28 to TRBJ2-5; TRBD2 is a possible D gene (5 bases). Between the trimmed V and J ends, which lost 5 bases and 5 bases, there was a span of 24 bases. Looked up from germline, CDR1 is MDHEN and CDR2 is SYDVKM. CDR3 size: 17 residues. CDR3 in DNA: TGTGCCAGCAGTGGCCGGACTGATCTAGTGGAGTTGGAGACCCAGTACTTC. Protein sequence: CASSGRTDLVELETQYF.

CDR3 region: CASSLGLAGGGEQFF. CDR3 DNA: TGTGCCAGCAGCTTAGGACTAGCGGGAGGCGGGGAGCAGTTCTTC. V gene TRBV11-2 combines with J gene TRBJ2-1, with 13 positions matching TRBD2. The CDR3 has 15 amino acids. CDR1 is SGHAT, CDR2 FQNNGV, per germline. V trimming: 1 base; J trimming: 10 bases; junction bases outside the gene matches: 4.

This chain uses TRBV25-1 with TRBJ2-3, with TRBD2 as a possible D gene (6 bases). V dropped 4 bases and J dropped 0 bases, with 17 bases sitting between them. The CDR3 is 17 amino acids. The germline CDR1 and CDR2 sequences are MGHDK and SYGVNS. CDR3 coding DNA: TGTGCCAGCAGTGCCCCCGGGACTGCCGCTAGCACAGATACGCAGTATTTT. Translation gives CASSAPGTAASTDTQYF.

The chain links TRBV5-1 to TRBJ2-7, with TRBD2 matching over 8 bases. This CDR3 has 17 amino acids. Germline CDR1 and CDR2: SGHRS and YFSETQ. Trimming removed 1 base from V and 2 bases from J; junction bases left unmatched: 11. This chain's CDR3 is CASSLRPSAGGAYEQYF. In nucleotides, the CDR3 is TGCGCCAGCAGCTTGCGCCCTTCGGCGGGGGGAGCCTACGAGCAGTACTTC.

The V call is TRBV2, the J call TRBJ2-2; TRBD1 agrees at 7 bases. This CDR3 is 14 amino acids long. Germline V gene sequence: CDR1 SNHLY, CDR2 FYNNEI. V lost 5 bases, J lost 6 bases, and 6 bases stayed unmatched. CDR3 nucleotide sequence: TGTGCCAGCAGTATTAGACAGGGAGCCGGGGAGCTGTTTTTT. This sequence encodes CASSIRQGAGELFF.

The chain links TRBV30 to TRBJ1-1; possibly TRBD1 for D (6 bases). The germline V gene encodes CDR1 GTSNPN and CDR2 SVGIG (reference sequence). This CDR3 region has 13 residues. Trimming cost V 0 bases and J 1 base, with 6 bases left between them. The CDR3 loop reads CAWSVQGNTEAFF. CDR3 coding DNA: TGTGCCTGGAGTGTACAGGGGAACACTGAAGCTTTCTTT.

This sequence joins TRBV9 and TRBJ2-4; D possibly corresponds to TRBD2 (6 bases). Deletions cut 6 bases from V and 7 bases from J, with 20 bases between. CDR3 size: 15 residues. Germline lookup yields CDR1 SGDLS and CDR2 YYNGEE. The CDR3 loop reads CASNSGTPGPNIQYF. CDR3 nucleotides: TGTGCCAGCAACTCGGGGACTCCAGGACCGAACATTCAGTACTTC.

This chain connects TRBV5-1 to TRBJ1-1, with a possible D match to TRBD1 (5 bases). Per germline, CDR1 SGHRS and CDR2 YFSETQ. The CDR3 has 16 residues. V gave up 0 bases and J gave up 6 bases, with 18 bases separating them. In nucleotides, the CDR3 is TGCGCCAGCAGCTTGGCAGCAGGGCCCTCGGCCGCTGAAGCTTTCTTT. Amino acids: CASSLAAGPSAAEAFF.

The CDR3 loop reads CSVEGPTSGRYEQYF. DNA of the CDR3: TGCAGCGTTGAAGGTCCGACTAGCGGGAGGTACGAGCAGTACTTC. The chain links TRBV29-1 to TRBJ2-7, with 13 bases matching TRBD2. The CDR3 is made up of 15 amino acids. CDR1 and CDR2 from the germline V gene are SQVTM and ANQGSEA. V lost 1 base and J lost 4; bases outside the gene matches: 4.

The chain has TRBV2 and TRBJ1-2; D is uncertain. There are 13 residues in the CDR3. Germline lookup yields CDR1 SNHLY and CDR2 FYNNEI. V lost 3 bases to trimming and J lost 0 bases, with 5 bases between them. The CDR3 loop reads CASSEAANYGYTF. In DNA, the CDR3 is TGTGCCAGCAGTGAGGCAGCTAACTATGGCTACACCTTC.

V usage is TRBV7-6 and J usage is TRBJ1-5; possible D gene TRBD1, 6 bases. CDR3 length: 15 amino acids. Germline CDR1 and CDR2: SGHVS and FNYEAQ. The V gene lost 3 bases and the J gene lost 11 bases, with 20 bases spanning the gap. CDR3 nucleotides: TGTGCCAGCAGCTTGGGCGACAGGCATGGTGGAGCCCAGCATTTT. Amino acid sequence: CASSLGDRHGGAQHF.

This clone has just one count. The chain joins TRBV27 to TRBJ2-1; 10 positions agree with TRBD2. Trimming at V came to 7 bases and at J to 2 bases, leaving 5 bases not matched to a gene. Germline V gene sequence: CDR1 MNHEY, CDR2 SMNVEV (reference sequence). The CDR3 has 15 amino acids. The CDR3 nucleotides are TGTGCCAGCATTCCCAGCGGGGGGGCCTACAATGAGCAGTTCTTC. This translates into CASIPSGGAYNEQFF.

This clone came up a few times. The rearrangement uses TRBV30 and TRBJ2-3; 14 positions agree with TRBD2. Germline V gene sequence: CDR1 GTSNPN, CDR2 SVGIG (reference sequence). Trimming cost V 5 bases and J 3 bases; bases outside gene matches: 1. This CDR3 contains 14 residues. As DNA, the CDR3 is TGTGCCTGGGGGACTAGCGGGGGTACAGATACGCAGTATTTT. Translating gives CAWGTSGGTDTQYF.